This TCR beta chain was found in a study of PD-1 blockade in classical Hodgkin lymphoma. The assay was immunoSEQ multiplex PCR, and TCRdb's table has in-frame clones only and misses some. The sample consists of about 94,000 clones, about 91% of them appearing once. A word on this clone: Its antigen remains unidentified.

Relapse was seen in all patients after autologous stem cell transplantation, and brentuximab vedotin exposure was variable. Classifying best responses yielded complete response, partial response or progressive disease. Whole-study results and caveats: By C4D1, CD4+ diversity increased significantly, especially in complete responders. Complete responders possessed baseline diversity comparable to newly diagnosed patients. Relapsed/refractory patients reportedly had the lowest baseline TCR diversity, below newly diagnosed patients, who were below healthy donors.

The receptor's source is a human donor with classical Hodgkin lymphoma. Here the sequenced sample was peripheral blood mononuclear cells (PBMCs), taken before the second cycle of nivolumab.

The CDR3, as DNA: TGTGCCAGCAGCCAGGCCCGGGGAGGGGGGTCCTACAATGAGCAGTTCTTC. This translates into CASSQARGGGSYNEQFF. The chain carries TRBV7-9 and TRBJ2-1, with D tentatively TRBD2 (7 bases). Germline V gene sequence: CDR1 SEHNR, CDR2 FQNEAQ (reference sequence). The CDR3 contains 17 residues. The V gene lost 5 bases and the J gene lost 1 base, with 18 bases spanning the gap.